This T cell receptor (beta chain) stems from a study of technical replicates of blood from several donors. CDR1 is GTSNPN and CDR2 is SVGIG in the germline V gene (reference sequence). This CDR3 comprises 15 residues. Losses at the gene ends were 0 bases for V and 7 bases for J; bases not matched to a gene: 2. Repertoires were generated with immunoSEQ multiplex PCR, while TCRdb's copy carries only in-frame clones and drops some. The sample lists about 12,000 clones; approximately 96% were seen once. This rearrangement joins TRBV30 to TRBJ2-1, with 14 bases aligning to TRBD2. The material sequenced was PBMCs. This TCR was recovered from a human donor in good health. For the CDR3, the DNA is TGTGCCTGGAGTGTGGGGACTAGCGGGAGTAATGAGCAGTTCTTC. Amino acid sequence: CAWSVGTSGSNEQFF.